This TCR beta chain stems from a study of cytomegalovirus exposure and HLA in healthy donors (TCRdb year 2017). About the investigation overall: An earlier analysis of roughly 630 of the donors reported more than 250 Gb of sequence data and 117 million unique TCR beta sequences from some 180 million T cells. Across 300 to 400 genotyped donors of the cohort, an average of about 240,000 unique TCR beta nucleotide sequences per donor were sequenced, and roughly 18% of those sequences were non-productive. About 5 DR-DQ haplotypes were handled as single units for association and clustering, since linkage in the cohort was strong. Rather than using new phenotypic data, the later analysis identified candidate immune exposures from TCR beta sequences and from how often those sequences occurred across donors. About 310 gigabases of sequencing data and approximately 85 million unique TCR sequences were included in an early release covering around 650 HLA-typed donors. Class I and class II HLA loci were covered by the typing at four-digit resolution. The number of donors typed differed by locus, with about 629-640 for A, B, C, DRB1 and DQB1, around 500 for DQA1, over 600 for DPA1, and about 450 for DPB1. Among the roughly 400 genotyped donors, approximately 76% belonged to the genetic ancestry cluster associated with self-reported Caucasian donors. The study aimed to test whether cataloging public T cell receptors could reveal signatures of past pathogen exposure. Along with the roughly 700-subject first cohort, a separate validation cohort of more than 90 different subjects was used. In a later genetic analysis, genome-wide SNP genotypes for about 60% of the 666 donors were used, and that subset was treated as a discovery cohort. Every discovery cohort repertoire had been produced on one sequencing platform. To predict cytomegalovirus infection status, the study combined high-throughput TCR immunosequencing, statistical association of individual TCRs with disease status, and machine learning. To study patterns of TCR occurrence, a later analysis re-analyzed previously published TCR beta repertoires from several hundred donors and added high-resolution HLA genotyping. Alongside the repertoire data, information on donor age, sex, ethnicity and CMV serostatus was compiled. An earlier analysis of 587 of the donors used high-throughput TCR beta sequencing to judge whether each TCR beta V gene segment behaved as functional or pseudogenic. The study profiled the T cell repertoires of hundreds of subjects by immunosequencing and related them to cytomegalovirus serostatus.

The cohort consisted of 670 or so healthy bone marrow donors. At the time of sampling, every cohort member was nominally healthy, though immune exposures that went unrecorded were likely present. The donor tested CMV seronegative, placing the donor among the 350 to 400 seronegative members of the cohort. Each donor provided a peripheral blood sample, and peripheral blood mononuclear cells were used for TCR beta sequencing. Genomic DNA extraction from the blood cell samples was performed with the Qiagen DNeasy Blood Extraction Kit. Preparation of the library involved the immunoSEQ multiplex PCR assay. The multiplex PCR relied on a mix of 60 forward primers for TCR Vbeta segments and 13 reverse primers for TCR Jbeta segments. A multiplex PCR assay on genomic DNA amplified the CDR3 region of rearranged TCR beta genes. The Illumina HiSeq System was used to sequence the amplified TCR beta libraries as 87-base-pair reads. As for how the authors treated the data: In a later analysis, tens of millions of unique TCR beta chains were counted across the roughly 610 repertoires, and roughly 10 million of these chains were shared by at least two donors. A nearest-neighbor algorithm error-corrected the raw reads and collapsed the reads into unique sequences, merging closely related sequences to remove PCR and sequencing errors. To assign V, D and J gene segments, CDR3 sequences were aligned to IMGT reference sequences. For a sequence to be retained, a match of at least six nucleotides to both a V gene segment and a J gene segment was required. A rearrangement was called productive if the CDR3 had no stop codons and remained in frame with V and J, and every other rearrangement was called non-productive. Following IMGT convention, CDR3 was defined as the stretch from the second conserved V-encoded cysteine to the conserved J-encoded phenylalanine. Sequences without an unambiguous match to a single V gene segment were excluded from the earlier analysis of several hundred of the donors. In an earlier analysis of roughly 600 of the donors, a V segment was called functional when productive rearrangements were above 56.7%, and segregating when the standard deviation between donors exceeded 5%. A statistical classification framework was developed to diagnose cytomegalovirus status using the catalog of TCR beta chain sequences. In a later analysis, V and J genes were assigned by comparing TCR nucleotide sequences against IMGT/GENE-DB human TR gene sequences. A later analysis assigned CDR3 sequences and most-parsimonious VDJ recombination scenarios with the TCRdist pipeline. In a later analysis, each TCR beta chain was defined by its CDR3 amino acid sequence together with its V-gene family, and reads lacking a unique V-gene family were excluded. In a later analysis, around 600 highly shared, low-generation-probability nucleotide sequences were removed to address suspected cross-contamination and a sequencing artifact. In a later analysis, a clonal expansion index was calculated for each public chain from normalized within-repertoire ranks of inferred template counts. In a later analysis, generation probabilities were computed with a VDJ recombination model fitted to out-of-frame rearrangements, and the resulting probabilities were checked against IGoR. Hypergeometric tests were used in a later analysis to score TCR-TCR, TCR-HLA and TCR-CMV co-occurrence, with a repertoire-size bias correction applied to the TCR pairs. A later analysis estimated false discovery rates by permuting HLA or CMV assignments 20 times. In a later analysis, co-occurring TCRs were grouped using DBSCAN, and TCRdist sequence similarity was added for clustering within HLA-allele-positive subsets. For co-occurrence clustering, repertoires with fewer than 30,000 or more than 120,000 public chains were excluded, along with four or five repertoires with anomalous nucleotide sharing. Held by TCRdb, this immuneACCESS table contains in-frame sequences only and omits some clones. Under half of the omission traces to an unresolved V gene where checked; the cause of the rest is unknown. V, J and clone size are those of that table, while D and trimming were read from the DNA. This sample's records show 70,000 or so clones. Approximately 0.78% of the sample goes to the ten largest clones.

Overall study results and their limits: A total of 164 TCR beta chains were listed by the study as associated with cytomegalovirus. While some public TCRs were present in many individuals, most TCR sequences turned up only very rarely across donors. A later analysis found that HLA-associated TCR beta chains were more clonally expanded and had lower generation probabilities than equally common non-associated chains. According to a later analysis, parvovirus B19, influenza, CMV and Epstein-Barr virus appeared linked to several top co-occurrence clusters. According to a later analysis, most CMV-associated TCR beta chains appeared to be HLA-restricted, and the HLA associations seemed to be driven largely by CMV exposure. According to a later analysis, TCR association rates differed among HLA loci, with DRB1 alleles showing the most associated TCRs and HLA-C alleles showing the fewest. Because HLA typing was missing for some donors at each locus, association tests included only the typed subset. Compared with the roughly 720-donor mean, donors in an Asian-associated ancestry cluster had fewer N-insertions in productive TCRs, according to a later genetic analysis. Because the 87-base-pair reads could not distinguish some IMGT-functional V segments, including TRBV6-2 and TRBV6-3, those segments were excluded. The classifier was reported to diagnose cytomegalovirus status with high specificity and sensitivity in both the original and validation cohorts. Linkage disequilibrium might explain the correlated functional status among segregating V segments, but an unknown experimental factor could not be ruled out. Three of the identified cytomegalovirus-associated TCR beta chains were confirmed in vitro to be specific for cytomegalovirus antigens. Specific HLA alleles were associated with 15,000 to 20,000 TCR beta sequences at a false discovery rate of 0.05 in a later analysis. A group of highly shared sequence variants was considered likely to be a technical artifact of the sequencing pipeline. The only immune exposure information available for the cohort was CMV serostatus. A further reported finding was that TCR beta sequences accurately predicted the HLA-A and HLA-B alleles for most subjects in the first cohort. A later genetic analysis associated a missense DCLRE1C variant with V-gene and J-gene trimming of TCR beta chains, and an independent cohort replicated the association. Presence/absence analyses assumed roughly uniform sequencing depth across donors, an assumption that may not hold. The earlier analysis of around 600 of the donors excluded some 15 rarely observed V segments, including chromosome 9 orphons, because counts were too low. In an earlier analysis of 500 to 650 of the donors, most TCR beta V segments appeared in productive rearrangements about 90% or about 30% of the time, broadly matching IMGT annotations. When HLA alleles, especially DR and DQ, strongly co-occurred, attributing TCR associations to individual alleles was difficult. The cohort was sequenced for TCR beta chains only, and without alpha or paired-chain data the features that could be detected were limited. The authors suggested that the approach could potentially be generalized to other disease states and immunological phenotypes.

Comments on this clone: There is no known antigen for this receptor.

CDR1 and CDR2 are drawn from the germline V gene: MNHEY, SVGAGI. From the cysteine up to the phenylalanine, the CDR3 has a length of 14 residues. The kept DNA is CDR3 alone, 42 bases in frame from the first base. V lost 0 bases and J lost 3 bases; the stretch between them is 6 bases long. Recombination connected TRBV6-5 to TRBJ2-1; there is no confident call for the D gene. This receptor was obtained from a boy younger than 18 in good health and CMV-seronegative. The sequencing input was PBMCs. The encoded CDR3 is CASSYSAGYNEQFF. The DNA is TGTGCCAGCAGTTACTCGGCTGGCTACAATGAGCAGTTCTTC.